These 5 T cell receptor beta chains share one sample of origin, sequenced in a study of T cells after yellow fever vaccination. From the 5' RACE reads, TCRdb called clonotypes with MiXCR, one entry per CDR3 protein. The sample has about 140,000 distinct CDR3 sequences; approximately 7.7% are singletons. Sample: CD4+ T cells sorted from PBMCs, taken 5 days after the yellow fever booster vaccination. The source is a man aged 30-40 years who received the YFV17D yellow fever vaccine.

This clonotype was recorded at least ten times. V is TRBV5-1 and J is TRBJ2-1, with TRBD1 matching 8 bases. V lost 3 bases and J lost 7; bases outside the gene matches: 12. CDR1 is SGHRS, CDR2 YFSETQ, per germline. CDR3 length equals 16 residues. For the CDR3, the DNA is TGCGCCAGCAGCTCCGCAGGACAGGGATTTAGGAATGAGCAGTTCTTC. It encodes CASSSAGQGFRNEQFF.

This clonotype was picked up many times. The V call is TRBV7-2, the J call TRBJ2-5; weak D call: TRBD1 (6 bases). The V end was cut by 5 bases, the J end by 4 bases, with 11 bases between. Germline V gene lookup returns CDR1 SGHTA and CDR2 FQGNSA. The CDR3 spans 13 residues. CDR3 sequence reads: CASSIRDTETQYF. In nucleotides, the CDR3 is TGTGCCAGCAGCATCCGGGACACAGAGACCCAGTACTTC.

This clonotype showed up many times. J is TRBJ1-2 and V is TRBV20-1, with a weak D call TRBD1 (6 bases). V was cut by 6 bases and J by 4 bases, with 18 bases left in between. Germline CDR1 and CDR2: DFQATT and SNEGSKA (reference sequence). The CDR3 extends over 14 amino acids. DNA for the CDR3: TGCAGTGCCTTATTCCAGGGGCGCCTCTATGGCTACACCTTC. This translates into CSALFQGRLYGYTF.

The rearrangement uses TRBV3-1 and TRBJ1-1, with no clear D. The CDR3 covers 11 residues. Trimming removed 5 bases from V and 6 bases from J, with 7 bases in between. Germline-derived CDR1 and CDR2 are LGHDT and YNNKEL (reference sequence). CDR3 sequence reads: CASSTNSEAFF. Here the CDR3 DNA reads TGTGCCAGCAGCACCAATTCTGAAGCTTTCTTT.

Many counts were recorded for this clonotype. The genes are TRBV7-9 and TRBJ2-7, with TRBD1 identical over 10 bases. Germline CDR1 reads SEHNR; CDR2 reads FQNEAQ (reference sequence). The CDR3 is made up of 14 amino acids. V dropped 7 bases and J dropped 3; count of bases not matched to a gene: 6. The DNA for the CDR3 is TGTGCCAGCACCTCGGGACAGGGGAACTACGAGCAGTACTTC. Amino acid sequence: CASTSGQGNYEQYF.